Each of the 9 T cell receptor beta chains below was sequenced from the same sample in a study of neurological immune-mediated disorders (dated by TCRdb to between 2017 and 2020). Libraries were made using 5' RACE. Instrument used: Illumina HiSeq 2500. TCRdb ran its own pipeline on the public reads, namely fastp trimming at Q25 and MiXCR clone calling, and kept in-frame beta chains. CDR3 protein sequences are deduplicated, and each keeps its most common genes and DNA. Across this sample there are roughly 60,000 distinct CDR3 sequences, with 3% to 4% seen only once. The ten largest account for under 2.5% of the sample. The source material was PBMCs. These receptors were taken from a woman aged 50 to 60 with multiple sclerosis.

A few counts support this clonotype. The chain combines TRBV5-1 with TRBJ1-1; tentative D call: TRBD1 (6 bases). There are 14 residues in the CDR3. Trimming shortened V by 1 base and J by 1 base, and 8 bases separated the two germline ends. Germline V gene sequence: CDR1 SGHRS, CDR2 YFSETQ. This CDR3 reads CASSLRGANTEAFF. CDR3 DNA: TGCGCCAGCAGCTTGAGGGGGGCGAACACTGAAGCTTTCTTT.

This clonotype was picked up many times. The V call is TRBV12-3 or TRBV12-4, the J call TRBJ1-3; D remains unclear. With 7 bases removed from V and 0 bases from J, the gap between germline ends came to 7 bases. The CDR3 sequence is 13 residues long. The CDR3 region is CASKKISGNTIYF. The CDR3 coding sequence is TGTGCCAGCAAAAAAATCTCTGGAAACACCATATATTTT.

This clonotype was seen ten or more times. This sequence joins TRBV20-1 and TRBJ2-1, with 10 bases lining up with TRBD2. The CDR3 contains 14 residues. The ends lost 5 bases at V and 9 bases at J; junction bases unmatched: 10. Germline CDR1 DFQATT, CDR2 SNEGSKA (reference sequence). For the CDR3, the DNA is TGCAGTGCTCCTTTGGCTAGCGGGAGTGGTGAGCAGTTCTTC. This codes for CSAPLASGSGEQFF.

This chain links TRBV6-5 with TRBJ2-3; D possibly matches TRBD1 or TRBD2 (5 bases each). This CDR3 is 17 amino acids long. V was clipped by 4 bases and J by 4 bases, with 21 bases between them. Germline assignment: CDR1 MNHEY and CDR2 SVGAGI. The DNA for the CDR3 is TGTGCCAGCAGTTTAACCGGGACCCCGATGGGCCCAGATACGCAGTATTTT. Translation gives CASSLTGTPMGPDTQYF.

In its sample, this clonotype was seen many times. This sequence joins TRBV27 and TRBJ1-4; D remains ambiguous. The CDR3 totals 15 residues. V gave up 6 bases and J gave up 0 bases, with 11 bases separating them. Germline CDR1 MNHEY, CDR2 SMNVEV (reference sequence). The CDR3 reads CASRPRRATNEKLFF. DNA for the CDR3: TGTGCCAGCAGGCCTAGGAGAGCAACTAATGAAAAACTGTTTTTT.

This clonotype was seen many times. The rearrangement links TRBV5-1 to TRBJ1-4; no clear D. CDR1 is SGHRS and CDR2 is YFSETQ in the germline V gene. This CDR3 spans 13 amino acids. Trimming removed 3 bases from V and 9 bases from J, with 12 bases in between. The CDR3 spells CASSSLDGKKLFF. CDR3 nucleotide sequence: TGCGCCAGCAGCTCTTTAGATGGGAAAAAACTGTTTTTT.

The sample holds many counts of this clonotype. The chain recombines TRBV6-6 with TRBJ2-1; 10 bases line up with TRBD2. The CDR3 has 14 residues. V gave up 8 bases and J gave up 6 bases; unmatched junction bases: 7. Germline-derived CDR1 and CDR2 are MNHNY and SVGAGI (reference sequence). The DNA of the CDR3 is TGTGCCAGCGCGTGGCTAGCGGGAGTCAATGAGCAGTTCTTC. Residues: CASAWLAGVNEQFF.

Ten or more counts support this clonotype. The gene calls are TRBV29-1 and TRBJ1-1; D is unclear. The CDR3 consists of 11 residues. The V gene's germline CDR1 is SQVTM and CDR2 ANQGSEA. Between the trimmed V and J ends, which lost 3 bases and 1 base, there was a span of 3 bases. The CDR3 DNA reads TGCAGCGTTGATGGGAACACTGAAGCTTTCTTT. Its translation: CSVDGNTEAFF.

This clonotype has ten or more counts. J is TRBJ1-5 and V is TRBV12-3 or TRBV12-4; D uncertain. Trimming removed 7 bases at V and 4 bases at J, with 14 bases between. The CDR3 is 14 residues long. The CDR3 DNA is TGTGCCAGCAATTCCGCGGGAGGGAATCAGCCCCAGCATTTT. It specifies CASNSAGGNQPQHF.